Following are 17 T cell receptor beta chains from one sample sequenced in a study of cytomegalovirus exposure and HLA in healthy donors. Primers for the PCR totalled 60 Vbeta and 13 Jbeta. The method was immunoSEQ multiplex PCR; TCRdb's version includes in-frame clones alone and lacks a portion of them. The sample has roughly 84,000 clones; roughly 80% are singletons. The material sequenced was PBMCs. The origin of the receptors is a human donor in good health.

The chain recombines TRBV6-1 with TRBJ1-6; a weak D match, TRBD1 (5 bases). The CDR3 sequence is 15 residues long. The V end was cut by 7 bases, the J end by 4 bases, with 14 bases between. Germline loops: CDR1 MNHNS, CDR2 SASEGT. The chain's CDR3 is CASNTATAYNSPLHF. The CDR3 DNA follows: TGTGCCAGCAATACGGCGACAGCGTATAATTCACCCCTCCACTTT.

This clone was observed once. This rearrangement joins TRBV19 to TRBJ1-5; tentative D call: TRBD1 (6 bases). V was pared by 4 bases and J by 0 bases, with 13 bases between. Germline assignment: CDR1 LNHDA and CDR2 SQIVND (reference sequence). CDR3 length: 16 amino acids. CDR3 in DNA: TGTGCCAGTAGTAAACCGGGACAAAATAGCAATCAGCCCCAGCATTTT. As protein: CASSKPGQNSNQPQHF.

This sequence joins TRBV5-1 and TRBJ1-1; D not resolved. The CDR3 loop spans 15 amino acids. Germline loops: CDR1 SGHRS, CDR2 YFSETQ. V lost 0 bases to trimming and J lost 4 bases, with 13 bases between them. The CDR3 DNA reads as TGCGCCAGCAGCTTGGAAGGAGGGTATAGCACTGAAGCTTTCTTT. Translation gives CASSLEGGYSTEAFF.

The V and J genes are TRBV4-3 and TRBJ1-2, with D possibly TRBD1 on 5 matching bases. V lost 5 bases, J lost 4 bases, and 8 bases lay in between. This CDR3 is built from 12 residues. Germline CDR1 is LGHNA and CDR2 is YSLEER. The CDR3 coding sequence is TGCGCCAGCAGCAGAACAGGCTATGGCTACACCTTC. Translating it yields CASSRTGYGYTF.

The DNA for the CDR3 is TGTGCCAGCAGTTTCTTACAGGGGGCGAGGACCCAGTACTTC. Translation: CASSFLQGARTQYF. V gene TRBV27 combines with J gene TRBJ2-5; 9 nucleotides match TRBD1. The junction had 6 bases not matched to a gene; V was cut back by 3 bases and J by 7 bases. CDR3 size: 14 residues. Germline V gives CDR1 MNHEY, CDR2 SMNVEV (reference sequence).

This clone was recorded once. V gene TRBV19 combines with J gene TRBJ1-1; a weak D match, TRBD1 (6 bases). V lost 7 bases to trimming and J lost 6 bases, with 15 bases between them. The germline gives CDR1 LNHDA, CDR2 SQIVND (reference sequence). The CDR3 loop spans 13 amino acids. This chain's CDR3 is CASIQGIGAEAFF. CDR3 nucleotide sequence: TGTGCCAGTATCCAGGGGATCGGTGCTGAAGCTTTCTTT.

CDR3 sequence reads: CASSLGVGGNQPQHF. As DNA, the CDR3 is TGTGCCAGCAGCTTAGGGGTGGGCGGCAATCAGCCCCAGCATTTT. The rearrangement links TRBV11-2 to TRBJ1-5, with unresolved D. The CDR3 runs 15 residues. In germline, CDR1 is SGHAT, CDR2 FQNNGV. Trimming stripped 1 base from V and 2 bases from J, with 9 bases between. Full variable domain (remainder filled in from reference TRBV11-2 and TRBJ1-5): EAGVAQSPRYKIIEKRQSVAFWCNPISGHATLYWYQQILGQGPKLLIQFQNNGVVDDSQLPKDRFSAERLKGVDSTLKIQPAKLEDSAVYLCASSLGVGGNQPQHFGDGTRLSIL.

The chain joins TRBV6-5 to TRBJ2-7, with D possibly matching TRBD2 (5 bases). CDR1 and CDR2 (germline): MNHEY, SVGAGI. This CDR3 has 14 residues. The V and J ends lost 4 bases and 0 bases respectively, with 10 bases between them. CDR3 region: CASSLSGNSYEQYF. CDR3 in DNA: TGTGCCAGCAGTTTATCCGGGAACTCCTACGAGCAGTACTTC.

The chain couples TRBV6-1 to TRBJ1-1, with D possibly being TRBD1 (5 bases). Trimming cost V 3 bases and J 1 base, with 9 bases left between them. Germline V gene lookup returns CDR1 MNHNS and CDR2 SASEGT. CDR3 length: 14 residues. CDR3 sequence reads: CASSDLGGNTEAFF. The CDR3 coding sequence is TGTGCCAGCAGTGATCTGGGGGGGAACACTGAAGCTTTCTTT.

This chain connects TRBV6-5 to TRBJ2-6; no definite D call. CDR1 is MNHEY, CDR2 SVGAGI, per germline. The V end was cut by 7 bases, the J end by 1 base, with 5 bases between. The CDR3 has 13 amino acids. CDR3 amino acids: CASTLSGANVLTF. CDR3 bases: TGTGCCAGCACTTTGTCTGGGGCCAACGTCCTGACTTTC.

The chain employs TRBV29-1 and TRBJ1-2; no clear D gene. CDR3 length equals 9 residues. CDR1 and CDR2 (germline): SQVTM, ANQGSEA. V gave up 3 bases and J gave up 6 bases, with 2 bases separating them. The CDR3 nucleotides are TGCAGCGTTGACAATGGCTACACCTTC. It codes for CSVDNGYTF.

The chain recombines TRBV30 with TRBJ1-3; D is unresolved. The germline V and J ends were trimmed by 5 bases and 2 bases, with 10 bases remaining between them. The V gene's germline CDR1 is GTSNPN and CDR2 SVGIG (reference sequence). CDR3 size: 13 residues. CDR3 region: CAWQQLAGNTIYF. The CDR3 nucleotides are TGTGCCTGGCAACAGTTAGCTGGAAACACCATATATTTT. Supplemented by reference TRBV30 and TRBJ1-3, the full variable domain reads SQTIHQWPATLVQPVGSPLSLECTVEGTSNPNLYWYRQAAGRGLQLLFYSVGIGQISSEVPQNLSASRPQDRQFILSSKKLLLSDSGFYLCAWQQLAGNTIYFGEGSWLTVV.

The J gene is TRBJ2-5, the V gene TRBV5-1; 9 positions match TRBD1. This CDR3 has 15 amino acids. V dropped 3 bases and J dropped 1; count of bases not matched to a gene: 4. The germline V gene encodes CDR1 SGHRS and CDR2 YFSETQ. DNA for the CDR3: TGCGCCAGCAGCTCGGGACAGGGCTCCCAAGAGACCCAGTACTTC. Protein sequence: CASSSGQGSQETQYF. The complete variable domain, with remaining parts taken from reference TRBV5-1 and TRBJ2-5, reads KAGVTQTPRYLIKTRGQQVTLSCSPISGHRSVSWYQQTPGQGLQFLFEYFSETQRNKGNFPGRFSGRQFSNSRSEMNVSTLELGDSALYLCASSSGQGSQETQYFGPGTRLLVL.

The chain couples TRBV6-5 to TRBJ1-3; D is undetermined. Germline V gives CDR1 MNHEY, CDR2 SVGAGI. Trimming cost V 6 bases and J 0 bases, with 9 bases left between them. The CDR3 totals 14 residues. CDR3 residues: CASSREYSGNTIYF. The CDR3 bases are TGTGCCAGCAGCCGGGAGTACTCTGGAAACACCATATATTTT.

The CDR3 coding sequence is TGTGCCAGCTCACCCGTGACAGGGACACCGGAGGGCTACACCTTC. Protein sequence: CASSPVTGTPEGYTF. The rearrangement links TRBV18 to TRBJ1-2; 7 positions agree with TRBD1. The CDR3 extends over 15 amino acids. Germline CDR1 reads KGHSH; CDR2 reads LQKENI. V shed 3 bases and J 8 bases; nucleotides not matched to a gene: 12.

The gene calls are TRBV30 and TRBJ2-7, with D perhaps TRBD2 (6 bases). Trimming cost V 4 bases and J 0 bases, with 10 bases left between them. Per the germline V gene, CDR1 is GTSNPN and CDR2 is SVGIG (reference sequence). There are 13 residues in the CDR3. The CDR3 DNA is TGTGCCTGGACGGAGGGGAGCTCCTACGAGCAGTACTTC. This gives the protein CAWTEGSSYEQYF.

The chain recombines TRBV4-2 with TRBJ1-1; 9 bases match TRBD1. This CDR3 region has 15 residues. V lost 3 bases to trimming and J lost 4 bases; unmatched junction nucleotides: 6. Germline CDR1 is LGHNA and CDR2 is YNFKEQ. The CDR3 sequence is CASSQEGTGPTEAFF. CDR3 in DNA: TGTGCCAGCAGCCAGGAAGGGACAGGGCCCACTGAAGCTTTCTTT.